These 18 T cell receptor beta chains originate from one sample sequenced in a study of vaccination and CD4 T cells after COVID-19. These receptors' targets are unknown. The Oncomine TCR Beta short-read assay was applied to DNA of cultured CD4+ T cells. TCRdb fed the PCR reads into MiXCR, producing one record per CDR3 protein. The sample gives roughly 16,000 distinct CDR3 sequences, about 50% of which show up once; roughly 10% is in the top ten. The treatment is: roughly ten-day PBMC culture with coronavirus spike peptide pools or control peptides (ViraFEST assay). Specimen: CD4+ T cells from blood, cultured in vitro. The source is a human donor who had recovered from COVID-19.

V and J are TRBV19 and TRBJ2-2, with TRBD1 matching 7 bases. The trim removed 3 bases at V and 4 bases at J, leaving 5 bases unmatched. Germline CDR1 is LNHDA and CDR2 is SQIVND (reference sequence). The CDR3 totals 15 residues. CDR3 residues: CASSIMAGGTGELFF. The CDR3, as DNA: TGTGCCAGTAGTATTATGGCAGGGGGCACCGGGGAGCTGTTTTTT.

CDR3 coding DNA: TGCAGTGCTTCCCGGGGCCTGGAGGGTGTTACTGAAGCTTTCTTT. It encodes CSASRGLEGVTEAFF. The rearrangement joins TRBV20-1 to TRBJ1-1; possible D gene TRBD1, 5 bases. The germline V and J ends were trimmed by 5 bases and 5 bases, with 21 bases remaining between them. This CDR3 has 15 amino acids. The V gene's germline CDR1 is DFQATT and CDR2 SNEGSKA (reference sequence).

V gene TRBV24-1 combines with J gene TRBJ2-3; D gene uncertain. The CDR3 is 14 amino acids. The germline V and J ends were trimmed by 4 bases and 1 base, with 8 bases remaining between them. From germline, CDR1 is KGHDR and CDR2 SFDVKD. The CDR3 sequence: CATSDGGGTDTQYF. The DNA for the CDR3 is TGTGCCACCAGTGACGGCGGAGGCACAGATACGCAGTATTTT.

The chain combines TRBV7-8 with TRBJ1-2; 10 positions agree with TRBD1. CDR1 SGHVS and CDR2 FQNEAQ come from the germline V gene. V was pared by 5 bases and J by 0 bases, with 9 bases of the junction left unmatched. This CDR3 region has 17 residues. The CDR3 DNA reads TGTGCCAGCAGCCTAGGATCAGGGACAGGGGCTAACTATGGCTACACCTTC. Residues: CASSLGSGTGANYGYTF.

V usage is TRBV27 and J usage is TRBJ1-6; TRBD1 agrees at 8 bases. Germline CDR1 reads MNHEY; CDR2 reads SMNVEV (reference sequence). The CDR3 is made up of 15 amino acids. V lost 8 bases to trimming and J lost 10 bases; unmatched junction nucleotides: 13. CDR3 DNA: TGTGCCAGCCAACCCCCAGGGGGCATAAACTCACCCCTCCACTTT. It translates to CASQPPGGINSPLHF.

This clonotype showed up just once. The rearrangement uses TRBV11-3 and TRBJ2-1, with a weak D call TRBD2 (5 bases). CDR3 length: 17 residues. Germline V CDR1 and CDR2: SGHNT, YENEEA. Trimming pared 2 bases from V and 7 bases from J, leaving 21 bases between. The CDR3 here is CASSLSYLAGVGNEQFF. The CDR3 DNA is TGTGCCAGCAGCTTATCCTACCTAGCTGGAGTTGGTAATGAGCAGTTCTTC.

This clonotype is a singleton in its sample. V and J are TRBV27 and TRBJ2-5, with 8 bases lining up with TRBD2. The CDR3 covers 15 residues. Germline values: CDR1 MNHEY, CDR2 SMNVEV (reference sequence). V gave up 6 bases and J gave up 5 bases; unmatched junction bases: 11. CDR3 nucleotide sequence: TGTGCCAGCAGACGCGGGGCGGGGGGTCTGGAGACCCAGTACTTC. The encoded protein is CASRRGAGGLETQYF.

This clonotype was recorded a few times. The V gene is TRBV20-1, the J gene TRBJ2-3, with TRBD2 matching 8 bases. Unmatched junction bases numbered 12, after V lost 3 bases and J lost 4 bases. Germline V lookup: CDR1 DFQATT, CDR2 SNEGSKA (reference sequence). This CDR3 spans 16 amino acids. In DNA, the CDR3 is TGCAGTGCTAGGGCCCCGGGAGGGCCGGGCGCAGATACGCAGTATTTT. It is translated as CSARAPGGPGADTQYF.

This clonotype has only a few counts. The CDR3 DNA sequence: TGTGCCAGCAGCCCCAGACGGGACAGGGGTGGGACCCAGTACTTC. Encoded protein: CASSPRRDRGGTQYF. The J gene is TRBJ2-5, the V gene TRBV7-2, with 10 bases that match TRBD1. Germline CDR1 SGHTA, CDR2 FQGNSA. J lost 7 bases, V lost 5 bases, and 10 bases had no gene match. The length of the CDR3 is 15 residues.

The chain uses TRBV11-3 and TRBJ2-7, with 7 bases identical to TRBD2. The CDR3 runs to 15 residues. Germline CDR1 is SGHNT and CDR2 is YENEEA. With 0 bases clipped from V and 7 bases from J, the junction kept 9 bases outside the gene matches. CDR3 coding DNA: TGTGCCAGCAGCTTAGATCTCGAGGGGAGGGGTGAGCAGTACTTC. It codes for CASSLDLEGRGEQYF.

This rearrangement joins TRBV7-9 to TRBJ2-3, with D perhaps TRBD1 (5 bases). The germline gives CDR1 SEHNR, CDR2 FQNEAQ (reference sequence). V dropped 0 bases and J dropped 2 bases, with 9 bases sitting between them. The CDR3 contains 15 residues. CDR3 in amino acids: CASSLATDITDTQYF. In DNA form, the CDR3 reads TGTGCCAGCAGCTTAGCGACAGATATCACAGATACGCAGTATTTT.

The V call is TRBV27, the J call TRBJ2-3; D call uncertain. The CDR3 is made up of 9 amino acids. V gave up 8 bases and J gave up 7 bases, with 4 bases separating them. Germline V gene data show CDR1 as MNHEY and CDR2 as SMNVEV (reference sequence). The CDR3 region has the DNA TGTGCCAGCCTCTATACGCAGTATTTT. This sequence encodes CASLYTQYF.

The genes are TRBV7-2 and TRBJ2-2; TRBD2 matches at 12 bases. CDR3 length: 16 amino acids. Germline assignment: CDR1 SGHTA and CDR2 FQGNSA. J was trimmed by 3 bases and V by 6 bases; bases with no gene match: 5. DNA for the CDR3: TGTGCCAGCAGGGGGGGGACTAGCGGGTACACCGGGGAGCTGTTTTTT. Translation: CASRGGTSGYTGELFF.

This clonotype has just a few counts. This sequence joins TRBV7-8 and TRBJ1-5, with a possible D match to TRBD1 (5 bases). V shed 5 bases and J shed 2 bases, with 13 bases lying between them. The CDR3 consists of 15 residues. Germline CDR1 is SGHVS and CDR2 is FQNEAQ. The CDR3 loop is CASSGAEVGNQPQHF. The CDR3 region has the DNA TGTGCCAGCAGCGGGGCTGAGGTGGGCAATCAGCCCCAGCATTTT.

This clonotype was found a few times. The genes are TRBV27 and TRBJ1-2, with TRBD1 matching 9 bases. Germline V gives CDR1 MNHEY, CDR2 SMNVEV (reference sequence). Germline trimming cut 6 bases from V and 3 bases from J; bases unmatched to any gene: 2. This CDR3 contains 13 residues. Here the CDR3 reads CASRQGAYYGYTF. The CDR3 DNA reads TGTGCCAGCAGACAGGGGGCATACTATGGCTACACCTTC.

V gene TRBV6-2 or TRBV6-3 combines with J gene TRBJ1-1, with a weak D call TRBD1 (5 bases). CDR3 length: 16 amino acids. Trimming cost V 3 bases and J 4 bases, with 18 bases left between them. From germline, CDR1 is MNHEY and CDR2 SVGEGT. The CDR3 region is CASSYMGVQGSTEAFF. The CDR3 DNA follows: TGTGCCAGCAGTTATATGGGGGTGCAGGGTAGCACTGAAGCTTTCTTT.

J is TRBJ1-1 and V is TRBV28, with TRBD1 matching over 11 bases. The CDR3 runs 16 residues. CDR1 is MDHEN, CDR2 SYDVKM, per germline. V trimming: 6 bases; J trimming: 1 base; junction bases outside the gene matches: 7. The CDR3 loop reads CASRSGTGGTNTEAFF. The CDR3 DNA sequence: TGTGCCAGCAGGTCCGGGACAGGGGGGACGAACACTGAAGCTTTCTTT.

There are a few counts of this clonotype. V is TRBV7-6 and J is TRBJ1-1, with 7 bases identical to TRBD1. After removal of 5 bases from V and 2 bases from J, the junction contained 2 bases not matched to a gene. CDR1 is SGHVS and CDR2 is FNYEAQ in the germline V gene. The CDR3 extends over 13 amino acids. CDR3 region: CASSGTANTEAFF. CDR3 DNA: TGTGCCAGCAGCGGGACAGCCAACACTGAAGCTTTCTTT.